The present T cell receptor (beta chain) was sequenced within a study of blood T cell repertoires in COVID-19. In the study overall: Sites across the United States, Italy and Spain contributed samples from acute and convalescent COVID-19. Nucleic acid was either cDNA or gDNA, and it came from T cells, B-cell-depleted T cells, or PBMCs.

Original processing notes: Estimation of nucleated cell counts relied on the amplification of reference gene primers. The data were produced by immunoSEQ multiplex PCR, yet TCRdb's version contains in-frame clones alone and is incomplete. Clonal size and the V and J genes are those of that table, whereas D and trimming came from the DNA. The sample comprises tens of thousands of clones, roughly 90% of which are singletons, and over 0.95% rests with the top ten. This CDR3 has 14 amino acids. The germline V gene has CDR1 MNHEY and CDR2 SMNVEV (reference sequence). V was trimmed by 2 bases and J by 2 bases, leaving 9 bases between them.

The chain has TRBV27 and TRBJ1-1; tentatively, D is TRBD1 (6 bases). Sequencing input: peripheral blood. The TCR sequence derives from a man aged 60 to 69 with acute or convalescent COVID-19. CDR3 sequence reads: CASSLGRGNTEAFF. CDR3 bases: TGTGCCAGCAGTTTAGGCAGGGGTAACACTGAAGCTTTCTTT.